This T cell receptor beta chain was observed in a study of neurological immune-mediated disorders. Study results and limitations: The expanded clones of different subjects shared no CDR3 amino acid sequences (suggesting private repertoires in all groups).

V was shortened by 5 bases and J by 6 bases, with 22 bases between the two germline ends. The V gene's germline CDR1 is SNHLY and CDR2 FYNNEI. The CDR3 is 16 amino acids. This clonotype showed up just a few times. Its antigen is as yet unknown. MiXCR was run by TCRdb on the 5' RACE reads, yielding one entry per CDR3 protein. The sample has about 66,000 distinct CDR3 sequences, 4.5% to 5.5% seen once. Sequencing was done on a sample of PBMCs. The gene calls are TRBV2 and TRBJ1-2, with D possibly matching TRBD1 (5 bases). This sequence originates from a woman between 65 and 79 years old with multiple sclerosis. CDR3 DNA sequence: TGTGCCAGCAGTAGGGCGCGATGGGGGGAACGAAATGGCTACACCTTC. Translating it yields CASSRARWGERNGYTF.